These 14 T cell receptor beta chains originate from one sample sequenced in a study of regulatory T cells in long-lasting Graves disease. Time point here: newly diagnosed GD, antithyroid drugs for less than 3 months. PBMC RNA was the source of the TCR library. Arm-PCR of CDR3 regions and iRepertoire HTBI primers were the basis on which TCR beta libraries were built. TCRdb itself ran the multiplex PCR reads through MiXCR, one entry per CDR3 protein. The data show a few hundred thousand distinct CDR3 sequences, around 16% seen once. These same data were also listed under a study on T cells in Graves' hyperthyroidism and ophthalmopathy.

Material: peripheral blood mononuclear cells (PBMCs), obtained at new diagnosis, from a patient treated with antithyroid drugs. The receptors derive from a woman in her thirties or forties with Graves disease.

This clonotype appeared many times. The gene calls are TRBV12-3 or TRBV12-4 and TRBJ2-7, with D tentatively TRBD1 (5 bases). The CDR3 covers 13 residues. V lost 5 bases and J 2 bases, leaving 10 bases between the germline ends. In DNA, the CDR3 is TGTGCCAGCAGTGACAGTGATACCTACGAGCAGTACTTC. Amino acids: CASSDSDTYEQYF.

This clonotype was detected only a few times. The chain couples TRBV4-1 to TRBJ2-7; 10 bases agree with TRBD2. V shed 6 bases and J 2 bases; nucleotides not matched to a gene: 7. This CDR3 has 15 residues. The germline gives CDR1 MGHRA, CDR2 YSYEKL. CDR3 protein: CASRFRTSGTYEQYF. CDR3 DNA: TGCGCCAGCAGATTTCGGACTAGCGGAACCTACGAGCAGTACTTC.

Ten or more counts support this clonotype. The J gene is TRBJ2-1, the V gene TRBV7-9, with D tentatively TRBD1 (6 bases). In germline, CDR1 is SEHNR, CDR2 FQNEAQ (reference sequence). V was shortened by 5 bases and J by 10 bases, with 15 bases between the two germline ends. The CDR3 consists of 13 residues. CDR3 bases: TGTGCCAGCAGCCCACAGGGAGAATGGGAGCAGTTCTTC. Protein: CASSPQGEWEQFF.

This clonotype was seen more than once but under ten times. The gene calls are TRBV19 and TRBJ1-2; D is uncertain. V lost 7 bases and J lost 7, with 16 bases in between. Germline assignment: CDR1 LNHDA and CDR2 SQIVND (reference sequence). This CDR3 region has 13 residues. The CDR3 loop reads CASKDGRRFGYTF. CDR3 coding DNA: TGTGCCAGTAAGGACGGGAGGAGGTTTGGCTACACCTTC. Full variable domain (rest looked up from reference TRBV19 and TRBJ1-2): DGGITQSPKYLFRKEGQNVTLSCEQNLNHDAMYWYRQDPGQGLRLIYYSQIVNDFQKGDIAEGYSVSREKKESFPLTVTSAQKNPTAFYLCASKDGRRFGYTFGSGTRLTVV.

This clonotype was seen at least ten times. The chain combines TRBV7-9 with TRBJ2-3; 15 bases line up with TRBD2. Germline V lookup: CDR1 SEHNR, CDR2 FQNEAQ (reference sequence). J was trimmed by 0 bases and V by 2 bases; bases with no gene match: 6. CDR3 size: 19 residues. The CDR3 DNA reads TGTGCCAGCAGCTTAATTGGGACTAGCGGGAGGACTAGCACAGATACGCAGTATTTT. Its translation is CASSLIGTSGRTSTDTQYF.

This clonotype was recorded many times. The chain links TRBV20-1 to TRBJ1-2; 8 nucleotides agree with TRBD1. J gave up 2 bases and V 3 bases, and 5 bases lay outside the gene matches. CDR1 DFQATT and CDR2 SNEGSKA come from the germline V gene (reference sequence). CDR3 length equals 14 residues. The CDR3 sequence: CSASPGQGNYGYTF. The CDR3 bases are TGCAGTGCTAGCCCAGGACAGGGAAACTATGGCTACACCTTC.

This clonotype was counted many times. The chain is built from TRBV28 and TRBJ2-2; no clear D gene. The germline V gene encodes CDR1 MDHEN and CDR2 SYDVKM. With 9 bases removed from V and 2 bases from J, the gap between germline ends came to 10 bases. The CDR3 has 13 residues. CDR3 in amino acids: CASINRNTGELFF. CDR3 in DNA: TGTGCCAGTATTAATCGAAACACCGGGGAGCTGTTTTTT.

The V gene is TRBV6-2 or TRBV6-3, the J gene TRBJ1-6; possibly TRBD1 for D (5 bases). The V gene lost 4 bases and the J gene lost 7 bases, with 14 bases spanning the gap. Germline CDR1 MNHEY, CDR2 SVGEGT. The CDR3 length is 15 residues. The CDR3 DNA follows: TGTGCCAGCAGTTTTCTCGACGGGGACAATTCACCCCTCCACTTT. This translates into CASSFLDGDNSPLHF.

V usage is TRBV7-9 and J usage is TRBJ1-1; D is perhaps TRBD1 (6 bases). V lost 2 bases to trimming and J lost 5 bases, with 21 bases between them. Per germline, CDR1 SEHNR and CDR2 FQNEAQ (reference sequence). The CDR3 has 17 residues. Written as DNA, the CDR3 is TGTGCCAGCAGCTTACCGACGGGGGGCGCGGGAGAAACTGAAGCTTTCTTT. Protein sequence: CASSLPTGGAGETEAFF.

This clonotype was seen more than once but under ten times. V is TRBV15 and J is TRBJ1-1; D is ambiguous. V was pared by 0 bases and J by 5 bases, with 13 bases between. CDR3 length equals 15 residues. In germline, CDR1 is LNHNV, CDR2 YYDKDF (reference sequence). CDR3 bases: TGTGCCACCAGCAGAGATCGAGGACCGGGGACTGAAGCTTTCTTT. This sequence encodes CATSRDRGPGTEAFF.

This clonotype came up a few times. The rearrangement uses TRBV11-2 and TRBJ2-5; 9 bases agree with TRBD1. CDR3 length: 18 residues. V gave up 3 bases and J gave up 0 bases; unmatched junction bases: 11. In germline, CDR1 is SGHAT, CDR2 FQNNGV. The CDR3 bases are TGTGCCAGCAGCTTGCTCGTTCCCGGGACAGGGAACCAAGAGACCCAGTACTTC. Amino acids: CASSLLVPGTGNQETQYF.

This clonotype was detected a few times. The rearrangement joins TRBV29-1 to TRBJ2-5; D uncertain. From germline, CDR1 is SQVTM and CDR2 ANQGSEA. The V and J ends lost 7 bases and 7 bases respectively, with 13 bases between them. CDR3 size: 11 residues. The CDR3 DNA sequence: TGCAGCGCACCTACCCTGGGGACCCAGTACTTC. This translates into CSAPTLGTQYF. Using reference TRBV29-1 and TRBJ2-5 for the parts outside the CDR3, the full variable domain is SAVISQKPSRDICQRGTSLTIQCQVDSQVTMMFWYRQQPGQSLTLIATANQGSEATYESGFVIDKFPISRPNLTFSTLTVSNMSPEDSSIYLCSAPTLGTQYFGPGTRLLVL.

At least ten counts were recorded for this clonotype. V gene TRBV6-1 combines with J gene TRBJ2-7, with a weak D call TRBD2 (7 bases). The CDR3 is made up of 15 amino acids. V was clipped by 4 bases and J by 3 bases, with 16 bases between them. Germline lookup yields CDR1 MNHNS and CDR2 SASEGT. DNA of the CDR3: TGTGCCAGCAGTGGCCCCAAGGGGGGGATCTACGAGCAGTACTTC. It translates to CASSGPKGGIYEQYF.

The V call is TRBV28, the J call TRBJ1-2, with D possibly matching TRBD1 (5 bases). The V gene's germline CDR1 is MDHEN and CDR2 SYDVKM. This CDR3 has 13 residues. Trimming removed 5 bases from V and 8 bases from J, with 15 bases in between. CDR3 sequence: CASSIPGWGGYTF. CDR3 nucleotides: TGTGCCAGCAGTATTCCAGGGTGGGGCGGCTACACCTTC.